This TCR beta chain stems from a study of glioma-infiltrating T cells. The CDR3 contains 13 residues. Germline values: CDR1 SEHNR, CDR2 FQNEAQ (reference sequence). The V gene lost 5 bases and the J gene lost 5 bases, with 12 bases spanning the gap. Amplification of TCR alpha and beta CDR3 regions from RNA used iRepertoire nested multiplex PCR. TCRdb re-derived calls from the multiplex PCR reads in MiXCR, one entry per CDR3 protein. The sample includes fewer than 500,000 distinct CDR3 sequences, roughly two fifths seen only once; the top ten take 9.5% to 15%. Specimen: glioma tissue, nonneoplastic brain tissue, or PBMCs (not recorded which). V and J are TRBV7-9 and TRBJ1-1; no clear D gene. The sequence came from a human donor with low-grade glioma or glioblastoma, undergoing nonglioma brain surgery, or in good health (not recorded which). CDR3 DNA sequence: TGTGCCAGCAGCCAAAGCCTAGCGACTGAAGCTTTCTTT. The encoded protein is CASSQSLATEAFF.